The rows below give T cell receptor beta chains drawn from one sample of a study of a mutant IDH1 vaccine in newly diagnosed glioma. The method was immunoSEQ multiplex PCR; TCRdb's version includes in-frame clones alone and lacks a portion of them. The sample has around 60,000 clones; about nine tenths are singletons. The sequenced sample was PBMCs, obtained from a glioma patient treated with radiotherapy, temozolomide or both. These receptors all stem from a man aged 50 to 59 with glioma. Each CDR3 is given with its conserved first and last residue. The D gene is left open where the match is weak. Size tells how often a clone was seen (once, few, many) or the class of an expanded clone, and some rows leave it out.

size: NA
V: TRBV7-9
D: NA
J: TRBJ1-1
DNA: TGTGCCAGCAGCTACGCTGAAGCTTTCTTT
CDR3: CASSYAEAFF

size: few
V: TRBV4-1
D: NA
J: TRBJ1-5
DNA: TGCGCCAGCAGCCCTACATATAGCAATCAGCCCCAGCATTTT
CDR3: CASSPTYSNQPQHF

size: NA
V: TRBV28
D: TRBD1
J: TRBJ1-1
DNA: TGTGCCAGCAGTTTTAGACAGGGGGCGAAAACTGAAGCTTTCTTT
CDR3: CASSFRQGAKTEAFF

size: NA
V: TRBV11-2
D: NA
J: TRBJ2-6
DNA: TGTGCCAGCAGCCCCGTTTCCCAGGGGAGCTCTGGGGCCAACGTCCTGACTTTC
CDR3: CASSPVSQGSSGANVLTF

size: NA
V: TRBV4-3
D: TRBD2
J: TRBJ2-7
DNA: TGCGCCAGCAGCCAAGACTCCGGGGGGGCCTGGTACGAGCAGTACTTC
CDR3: CASSQDSGGAWYEQYF

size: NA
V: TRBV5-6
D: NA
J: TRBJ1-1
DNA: TGTGCCAGCAGGGAGATGGACGGACGGGGAACTGAAGCTTTCTTT
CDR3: CASREMDGRGTEAFF

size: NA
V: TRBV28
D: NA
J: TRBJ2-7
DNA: TGTGCCAGCAGTTTATCAGGGGAAAACTACGAGCAGTACTTC
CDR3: CASSLSGENYEQYF

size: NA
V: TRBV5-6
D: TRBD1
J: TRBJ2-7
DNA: TGTGCCAGCAGCATGGACAGGGTGTACGAGCAGTACTTC
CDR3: CASSMDRVYEQYF

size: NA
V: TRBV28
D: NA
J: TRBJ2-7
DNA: TGTGCCAGCAGACCTCCCGGGACGGTGGCCTACGAGCAGTACTTC
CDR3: CASRPPGTVAYEQYF

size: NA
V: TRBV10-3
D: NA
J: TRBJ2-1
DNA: TGTGCCATCAGTGGTCAGATATCCTACAATGAGCAGTTCTTC
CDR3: CAISGQISYNEQFF

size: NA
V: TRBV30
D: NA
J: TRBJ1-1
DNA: TGTGCCCACTCCCAAAGCCTCGACACTGAAGCTTTCTTT
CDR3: CAHSQSLDTEAFF